Given below is one T cell receptor beta chain in context. What it binds is not known. This sample is drawn from a study of radiotherapy plus CTLA-4 blockade in lung cancer. Points from the study as a whole: With interferon-beta, early dynamics of blood T cell clones were reported to best predict response. Expansion of tumor-derived TCR clones was observed in blood after radiotherapy plus ipilimumab.

Libraries were prepared by immunoSEQ multiplex PCR; TCRdb keeps only in-frame clonotypes and omits some of them. The sample includes some 110,000 clones, 78% of them seen just once. Patients had chemo-refractory metastatic non-small-cell lung cancer and received focal radiation plus CTLA-4 blockade that used ipilimumab. The J segment lost 2 bases and the V segment lost 3 bases, leaving 5 bases of the junction unmatched. This CDR3 has 15 residues. The germline V gene has CDR1 SQVTM and CDR2 ANQGSEA. The source of this sequence is a human donor with non-small cell lung cancer who had a partial response to radiotherapy plus ipilimumab. The chain joins TRBV29-1 to TRBJ2-3, with TRBD2 matching over 10 bases. The sample in question was peripheral blood, obtained from a patient treated with radiotherapy plus ipilimumab. CDR3 bases: TGCAGCGTTGATGGTCTAGCGGGAGACACAGATACGCAGTATTTT. It is translated as CSVDGLAGDTDTQYF.